This TCR beta chain stems from a study of T cells after posttransplantation cyclophosphamide. Generated by immunoSEQ multiplex PCR, the TCRdb table keeps only in-frame clones and is missing some. Recorded here are about 41,000 clones, none singletons. In this sample, this clone turned up many times. Its antigen is unknown. Study-wide findings and caveats: Recipient CMV seropositivity and CMV reactivation strongly tracked TRB clonality. Donor CD8+ memory clones often dominated recipient blood repertoires at later times. Blood and skin or GI T cell repertoires showed limited TRB overlap.

The length of the CDR3 is 15 residues. Losses at the gene ends were 6 bases for V and 0 bases for J; bases not matched to a gene: 8. Input material: PBMCs. The chain combines TRBV12-3 or TRBV12-4 with TRBJ2-7; 7 nucleotides agree with TRBD1. The sequence derives from a man aged 30-40 years in good health and a related stem cell transplant donor. This chain's CDR3 is CASSPGQAHSYEQYF. CDR3 in DNA: TGTGCCAGCAGCCCTGGACAGGCTCACTCCTACGAGCAGTACTTC.